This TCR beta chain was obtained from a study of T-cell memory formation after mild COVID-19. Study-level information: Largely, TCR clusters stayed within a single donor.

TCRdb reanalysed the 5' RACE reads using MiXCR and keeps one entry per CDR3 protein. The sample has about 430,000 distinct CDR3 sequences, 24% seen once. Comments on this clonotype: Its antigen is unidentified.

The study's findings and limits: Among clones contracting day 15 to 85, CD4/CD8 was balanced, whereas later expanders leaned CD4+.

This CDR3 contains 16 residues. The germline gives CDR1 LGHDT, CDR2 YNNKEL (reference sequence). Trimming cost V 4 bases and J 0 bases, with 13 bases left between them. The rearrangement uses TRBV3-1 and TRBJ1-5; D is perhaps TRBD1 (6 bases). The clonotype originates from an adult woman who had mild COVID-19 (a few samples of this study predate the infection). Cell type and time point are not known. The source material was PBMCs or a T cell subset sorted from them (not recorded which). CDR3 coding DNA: TGTGCCAGCAGCCCAGGGGAGGGGACTAGCAATCAGCCCCAGCATTTT. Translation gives CASSPGEGTSNQPQHF.